Presented here are 3 T cell receptor beta chains from one specimen sequenced in a study of immune heterogeneity within non-small cell lung tumors. With 600 to 700 ng used per sample, the template was genomic DNA from bulk tumor. Several biopsies were spaced far apart within each primary tumor and obtained as surgery took place. These patients got curative surgery after being newly diagnosed with untreated non-small cell lung cancer. With 32 V and 13 J primers, multiplex PCR amplified the TCR beta CDR3. TCRdb re-derived calls from the multiplex PCR reads in MiXCR, one entry per CDR3 protein. The profile shows 2,500 to 3,000 distinct CDR3 sequences, about 49% of them singletons. The sequencing input was lung tumor tissue. All receptors come from a woman between 55 and 75 years old with non-small cell lung cancer.

This clonotype has more than one count but fewer than ten. The chain joins TRBV18 to TRBJ1-1, with D hard to call. The CDR3 sequence is 12 residues long. V was cut by 3 bases and J by 7 bases, with 9 bases left in between. CDR1 and CDR2 (germline): KGHSH, LQKENI. The CDR3 sequence is CASSPKKNEAFF. The CDR3 nucleotides read TGTGCCAGCTCACCTAAAAAGAATGAAGCTTTCTTT.

This clonotype came up once. The rearrangement joins TRBV27 to TRBJ1-1; possible D gene TRBD1, 5 bases. Per germline, CDR1 MNHEY and CDR2 SMNVEV (reference sequence). The V and J ends lost 6 bases and 3 bases respectively, with 17 bases between them. This CDR3 spans 15 amino acids. The CDR3 nucleotides read TGTGCCAGCAGGGTTACCGGATGGGGGGACACTGAAGCTTTCTTT. Protein: CASRVTGWGDTEAFF.

This clonotype was seen a few times. The rearrangement links TRBV19 to TRBJ2-7; 8 nucleotides line up with TRBD1. V trimming: 3 bases; J trimming: 2 bases; junction bases outside the gene matches: 3. Germline V gene lookup returns CDR1 LNHDA and CDR2 SQIVND (reference sequence). The CDR3 sequence is 14 residues long. In DNA, the CDR3 is TGTGCCAGTAGTATCAACAGGGGGGCCTACGAGCAGTACTTC. Translated, it gives CASSINRGAYEQYF.